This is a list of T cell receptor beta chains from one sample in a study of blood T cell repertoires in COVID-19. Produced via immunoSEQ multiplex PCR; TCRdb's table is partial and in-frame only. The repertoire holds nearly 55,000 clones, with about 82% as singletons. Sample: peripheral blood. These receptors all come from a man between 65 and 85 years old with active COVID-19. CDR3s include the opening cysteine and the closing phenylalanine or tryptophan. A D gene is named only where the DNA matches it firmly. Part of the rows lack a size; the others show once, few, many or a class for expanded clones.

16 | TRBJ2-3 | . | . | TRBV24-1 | CATSESGILSTDTQYF | TGTGCCACCAGTGAGTCGGGAATCCTCAGCACAGATACGCAGTATTTT
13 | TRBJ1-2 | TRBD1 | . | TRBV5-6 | CASSLSGGGGYTF | TGTGCCAGCAGCTTGTCAGGGGGTGGAGGCTACACCTTC
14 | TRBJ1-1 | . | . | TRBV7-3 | CASSLTGGNTEAFF | TGTGCCAGCAGCTTAACGGGGGGGAACACTGAAGCTTTCTTT
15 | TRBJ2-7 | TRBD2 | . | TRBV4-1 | CASSHPSGGNYEQYF | TGCGCCAGCAGCCATCCTAGCGGGGGGAACTACGAGCAGTACTTC
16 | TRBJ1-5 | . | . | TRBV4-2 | CASSHPGGLGDQPQHF | TGTGCCAGCAGCCACCCCGGGGGACTTGGGGATCAGCCCCAGCATTTT
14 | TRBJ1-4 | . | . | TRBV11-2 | CASSLGSQRGKLFF | TGTGCCAGCAGCTTAGGTTCCCAAAGGGGGAAACTGTTTTTT
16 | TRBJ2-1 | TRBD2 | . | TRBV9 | CASSYAGGSSYNEQFF | TGTGCCAGCAGCTATGCGGGGGGGAGCTCCTACAATGAGCAGTTCTTC
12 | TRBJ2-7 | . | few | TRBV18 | CASSLLAPEQYF | TGTGCCAGCTCACTTTTAGCGCCCGAGCAGTACTTC
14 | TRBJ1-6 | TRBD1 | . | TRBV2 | CASSAGQGNSPLHF | TGTGCCAGCAGTGCAGGACAGGGGAATTCACCCCTCCACTTT
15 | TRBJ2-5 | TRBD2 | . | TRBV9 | CASSDGRGRGETQYF | TGTGCCAGCAGCGACGGACGGGGGAGGGGCGAGACCCAGTACTTC
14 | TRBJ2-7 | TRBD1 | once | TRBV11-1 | CASSWGDRGYEQYF | TGTGCCAGCAGCTGGGGGGACAGGGGATACGAGCAGTACTTC
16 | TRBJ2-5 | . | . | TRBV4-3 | CASSQGVLTGGETQYF | TGCGCCAGCAGCCAAGGCGTGCTTACAGGTGGAGAGACCCAGTACTTC
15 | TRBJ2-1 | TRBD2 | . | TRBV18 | CASSPTSGVNNEQFF | TGTGCCAGCTCACCGACTAGCGGGGTAAACAATGAGCAGTTCTTC
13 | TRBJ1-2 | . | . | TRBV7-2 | CASSLQGPYGYTF | TGTGCCAGCAGCTTACAGGGGCCCTATGGCTACACCTTC
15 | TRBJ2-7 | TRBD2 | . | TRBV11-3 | CASSSGLAGTYEQYF | TGTGCCAGCAGCTCCGGACTAGCGGGCACTTACGAGCAGTACTTC
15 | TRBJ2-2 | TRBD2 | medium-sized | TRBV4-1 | CASSPQRGLSRELFF | TGCGCCAGCAGCCCTCAGCGGGGGCTAAGCCGGGAGCTGTTTTTT